These T cell receptor beta chains were read from a single sample in a study of cytomegalovirus exposure and HLA in healthy donors. Sequenced by immunoSEQ multiplex PCR; TCRdb stores in-frame clones only, minus some. The sample lists about 160,000 clones; roughly 80% were seen once. The material sequenced was PBMCs. Receptors originate from a man between 18 and 29 years old in good health and CMV-seropositive. Both conserved end residues are part of each CDR3. A D gene is named only where the DNA matches it firmly. Clone size is shown for a subset of rows, as once, few, many or a class of expanded clone.

J gene | clone size | V gene | D gene | CDR3 length | CDR3 protein | CDR3 DNA
TRBJ2-3 | . | TRBV29-1 | TRBD1 | 15 | CSVELGQDNTDTQYF | TGCAGCGTTGAACTAGGACAGGATAACACAGATACGCAGTATTTT
TRBJ1-5 | few | TRBV7-9 | . | 15 | CASSLTGTDGQPQHF | TGTGCCAGCAGCTTAACCGGGACTGATGGGCAGCCCCAGCATTTT
TRBJ2-2 | . | TRBV19 | . | 16 | CASSIDVQGGAGELFF | TGTGCCAGTAGTATAGATGTACAGGGAGGGGCCGGGGAGCTGTTTTTT
TRBJ2-2 | . | TRBV19 | TRBD1 | 14 | CASSIGQGAGELFF | TGTGCCAGTAGTATAGGGCAGGGGGCCGGGGAGCTGTTTTTT
TRBJ2-5 | . | TRBV6-5 | TRBD1 | 14 | CASSYDRGEETQYF | TGTGCCAGCAGCTACGACAGGGGGGAAGAGACCCAGTACTTC
TRBJ2-2 | . | TRBV4-2 | TRBD1 | 16 | CASSSRDRVSTGELFF | TGTGCCAGCAGCTCCCGGGACAGGGTTTCGACCGGGGAGCTGTTTTTT
TRBJ2-2 | . | TRBV6-1 | . | 14 | CASSVSPNTGELFF | TGTGCCAGCAGTGTATCCCCGAACACCGGGGAGCTGTTTTTT
TRBJ2-7 | . | TRBV18 | . | 12 | CASSRVGAEQYF | TGTGCCAGCTCACGTGTAGGGGCCGAGCAGTACTTC
TRBJ1-5 | . | TRBV4-2 | . | 17 | CASSQDRSTADNQPQHF | TGTGCCAGCAGCCAAGATCGGTCGACAGCCGACAATCAGCCCCAGCATTTT
TRBJ2-1 | . | TRBV7-9 | TRBD2 | 15 | CSSSKSGSSYNEQFF | TGTTCCAGCAGCAAAAGCGGGAGTTCCTACAATGAGCAGTTCTTC
TRBJ2-7 | few | TRBV19 | TRBD2 | 15 | CASSTRLAGVYEQYF | TGTGCCAGTAGTACACGACTAGCGGGAGTCTACGAGCAGTACTTC
TRBJ2-1 | once | TRBV7-2 | TRBD1 | 15 | CASSQGTGAYNEQFF | TGTGCCAGCAGCCAAGGGACAGGGGCCTACAATGAGCAGTTCTTC
TRBJ2-6 | . | TRBV6-1 | . | 16 | CASSESVGAGANVLTF | TGTGCCAGCAGTGAATCCGTCGGGGCTGGGGCCAACGTCCTGACTTTC
TRBJ2-5 | . | TRBV2 | TRBD1 | 14 | CASRPGQGGQTQYF | TGTGCCAGCAGGCCGGGACAGGGGGGACAGACCCAGTACTTC
TRBJ2-7 | few | TRBV28 | . | 13 | CATFRRAPYEQYF | TGTGCCACCTTCCGGCGGGCCCCCTACGAGCAGTACTTC
TRBJ2-1 | . | TRBV19 | TRBD1 | 15 | CASSIHRGAYNEQFF | TGTGCCAGTAGTATACACAGGGGTGCTTACAATGAGCAGTTCTTC
TRBJ2-1 | . | TRBV4-3 | . | 22 | CASSQVLPIYGSNTLSYNEQFF | TGCGCCAGCAGCCAAGTACTTCCCATTTATGGTTCGAATACCCTCTCCTACAATGAGCAGTTCTTC
TRBJ2-1 | . | TRBV18 | TRBD2 | 16 | CASSPPGTISYNEQFF | TGTGCCAGCTCACCCCCCGGGACTATCTCCTACAATGAGCAGTTCTTC
TRBJ1-4 | . | TRBV7-9 | . | 14 | CSSSPAGTQEKLFF | TGTTCCAGCAGTCCCGCTGGCACACAGGAAAAACTGTTTTTT
TRBJ2-1 | . | TRBV27 | TRBD2 | 13 | CASSHPGGNEQFF | TGTGCCAGCAGTCACCCGGGAGGCAATGAGCAGTTCTTC
TRBJ2-3 | . | TRBV15 | . | 17 | CATSRDHSVFPPDTQYF | TGTGCCACCAGCAGAGATCATTCGGTGTTCCCCCCAGATACGCAGTATTTT
TRBJ1-2 | . | TRBV6-5 | . | 13 | CASSPGHPYGYTF | TGTGCCAGCAGTCCGGGACACCCCTATGGCTACACCTTC
TRBJ2-7 | . | TRBV5-4 | TRBD1 | 15 | CASRSPGQGVHEQYF | TGTGCCAGCAGAAGTCCGGGACAGGGCGTCCACGAGCAGTACTTC
TRBJ1-1 | . | TRBV5-4 | . | 13 | CASSPTENAEAFF | TGTGCCAGCAGCCCCACAGAGAACGCTGAAGCTTTCTTT
TRBJ2-2 | . | TRBV6-5 | . | 14 | CASSLDRSTGELFF | TGTGCCAGCAGTTTAGACAGGAGCACCGGGGAGCTGTTTTTT
TRBJ2-5 | once | TRBV6-1 | . | 14 | CASSERTDQETQYF | TGTGCCAGCAGTGAAAGGACAGACCAAGAGACCCAGTACTTC
TRBJ2-3 | . | TRBV25-1 | TRBD1 | 18 | CASSETRDSRLLTDTQYF | TGTGCCAGCAGTGAAACCCGGGACAGCAGACTACTCACAGATACGCAGTATTTT
TRBJ1-1 | . | TRBV30 | . | 14 | CAWSFRDWNTEAFF | TGTGCCTGGAGTTTTCGGGACTGGAACACTGAAGCTTTCTTT
TRBJ2-4 | . | TRBV10-2 | TRBD2 | 17 | CASSLTSGRGVLDIQYF | TGCGCCAGCAGCCTAACTAGCGGGAGGGGGGTGCTGGACATTCAGTACTTC
TRBJ2-3 | . | TRBV5-6 | . | 19 | CASSLDLGVGQSRRYTQYF | TGTGCCAGCAGCTTGGACCTAGGTGTAGGACAGAGTCGCAGATATACGCAGTATTTT
TRBJ1-2 | . | TRBV18 | . | 15 | CASSPMDSQGRGYTF | TGTGCCAGCTCACCAATGGATTCACAGGGACGGGGCTACACCTTC
TRBJ2-2 | . | TRBV2 | TRBD2 | 19 | CASSEAPGTSGGNTGELFF | TGTGCCAGCAGTGAAGCGCCAGGGACTAGCGGGGGGAACACCGGGGAGCTGTTTTTT
TRBJ1-2 | . | TRBV4-1 | . | 15 | CASSQVWESAYGYTF | TGCGCCAGCAGCCAAGTTTGGGAGTCGGCCTATGGCTACACCTTC
TRBJ2-2 | . | TRBV6-6 | TRBD2 | 15 | CASSYSAAGTGELFF | TGTGCCAGCAGTTACTCAGCAGCGGGAACCGGGGAGCTGTTTTTT
TRBJ2-1 | . | TRBV18 | TRBD2 | 15 | CASSHQRGSHNEQFF | TGTGCCAGCTCACATCAGCGGGGGAGCCACAATGAGCAGTTCTTC
TRBJ1-2 | . | TRBV5-1 | . | 17 | CASSLEVGVNTLYGYTF | TGCGCCAGCAGCTTGGAGGTAGGGGTCAACACCCTTTATGGCTACACCTTC
TRBJ2-2 | . | TRBV7-9 | TRBD2 | 16 | CASKPSGSSGTGELFF | TGTGCCAGCAAGCCTAGCGGGAGTAGCGGGACCGGGGAGCTGTTTTTT
TRBJ2-3 | few | TRBV5-8 | TRBD2 | 14 | CASSPRLAGVTQYF | TGTGCCAGCAGCCCTCGACTAGCGGGAGTAACGCAGTATTTT
TRBJ1-4 | . | TRBV7-9 | TRBD1 | 15 | CASSFGQATNEKLFF | TGTGCCAGCAGCTTTGGACAGGCAACTAATGAAAAACTGTTTTTT
TRBJ1-1 | . | TRBV19 | . | 14 | CASSIRGGGGEAFF | TGTGCCAGTAGTATCAGGGGCGGGGGGGGTGAAGCTTTCTTT
TRBJ2-2 | once | TRBV2 | TRBD2 | 23 | CASSDPGLASSPGSSKRPGELFF | TGTGCCAGCAGTGATCCGGGACTAGCGAGTTCCCCCGGTAGTTCCAAGAGGCCCGGGGAGCTGTTTTTT
TRBJ1-1 | once | TRBV10-3 | . | 13 | CAISDRAGAEAFF | TGTGCCATCAGTGATCGGGCAGGGGCTGAAGCTTTCTTT
TRBJ2-5 | once | TRBV15 | . | 18 | CATSRDAGRGWDQETQYF | TGTGCCACCAGCAGAGATGCGGGCAGGGGATGGGACCAAGAGACCCAGTACTTC
TRBJ2-2 | . | TRBV27 | . | 14 | CASSSSGYTGELFF | TGTGCCAGCAGTAGTAGCGGTTACACCGGGGAGCTGTTTTTT
TRBJ2-2 | . | TRBV25-1 | . | 13 | CASSGRGTGELFF | TGTGCCAGCAGTGGGCGAGGCACCGGGGAGCTGTTTTTT
TRBJ2-1 | . | TRBV18 | TRBD1 | 15 | CASSADRGLWDEQFF | TGTGCCAGCTCAGCCGACAGGGGCCTTTGGGATGAGCAGTTCTTC
TRBJ1-2 | . | TRBV6-1 | TRBD1 | 15 | CASSVGQGANYGYTF | TGTGCCAGCAGCGTAGGACAGGGGGCCAACTATGGCTACACCTTC
TRBJ2-3 | . | TRBV5-1 | TRBD1 | 15 | CASVRTGTSTDTQYF | TGCGCCAGCGTCAGGACAGGGACTAGCACAGATACGCAGTATTTT
TRBJ2-2 | . | TRBV7-3 | TRBD1 | 15 | CASSLGTGRTGELFF | TGTGCCAGCAGCTTAGGGACAGGGCGCACCGGGGAGCTGTTTTTT
TRBJ1-5 | . | TRBV7-9 | . | 14 | CASSLQGEDQPQHF | TGTGCCAGCAGCTTACAGGGCGAGGATCAGCCCCAGCATTTT